The source of this TCR beta chain is a study of T cell responses to AZD1222 COVID-19 vaccine. With regard to this clone: Its target is not known. This same CDR3 is encoded by further DNA sequences in the sample.

Study conclusions and caveats: Across the whole spike, CD4 TCRs peaked at regions 160-218 and 743-854. Mostly white British, mostly female donors; authors suggested clonal diversity may be underestimated.

The assay was immunoSEQ multiplex PCR, and TCRdb's table has in-frame clones only and misses some. This table has some 140,000 clones, roughly 90% appearing once. Looked up from germline, CDR1 is SGHTA and CDR2 is FQGNSA. This CDR3 spans 14 amino acids. With 2 bases removed from V and 6 bases from J, the gap between germline ends came to 13 bases. The chain employs TRBV7-2 and TRBJ1-1; D remains unclear. The sequence was collected from an adult in good health. The sequenced sample was peripheral blood, obtained on day 0 of AZD1222 vaccination. CDR3 bases: TGTGCCAGCAGCTTAATGTCTGGTCCCGCTGAAGCTTTCTTT. Protein product: CASSLMSGPAEAFF.